In its sample, the clone carrying this TCR beta chain was seen a few times. Its antigen is still unknown. The data originate from a study of T cell repertoires in cytomegalovirus infection. Study-level findings and limits: Cumulated frequencies of public TCR beta families served to identify carriers of CMV plus the relevant HLA.

This CDR3 contains 15 residues. The germline V gene has CDR1 LGHDT and CDR2 YNNKEL (reference sequence). V was clipped by 1 base and J by 6 bases, with 15 bases between them. MiXCR, run by TCRdb on the reads, gives a single entry per CDR3 protein. Of about 240,000 distinct CDR3 sequences detected, roughly an eighth appear once; the ten largest clones hold 1.5% to 2%. The specimen sequenced was PBMCs. This TCR came from a human donor in good health (CMV status not recorded). Some clones in this sample may be carry-over from other donors' samples. The V call is TRBV3-1, the J call TRBJ1-2; D perhaps matches TRBD1 (5 bases). The CDR3, as DNA: TGTGCCAGCAGCCAAGGGCCCCCGGCGGGGGATGGCTACACCTTC. It encodes CASSQGPPAGDGYTF.